The rows below give T cell receptor beta chains drawn from one sample of a study of blood T cells in healthy people across ages. MiXCR, run by TCRdb on the 5' RACE reads, gives a single entry per CDR3 protein. The data contain 920,000 or so distinct CDR3 sequences, around 43% of them singletons. The sequencing sample was made of blood. The receptors stem from a woman in her fifties or sixties in good health. Each CDR3 is given with its conserved first and last residue. Fields, in order: V gene, CDR3 length, clone size, J gene, D gene, CDR3 protein, CDR3 DNA. A D gene is named only where the DNA matches it firmly. Clone size is shown for a subset of rows, as once, few, many or a class of expanded clone.

TRBV3-1,14,.,TRBJ1-2,.,CASSQDQSSDGYTF,TGTGCCAGCAGCCAAGATCAGAGTTCGGATGGCTACACCTTC
TRBV2,14,.,TRBJ2-7,TRBD1,CASSSQGTAYEQYF,TGTGCCAGCAGTTCACAGGGGACGGCCTACGAGCAGTACTTC
TRBV20-1,12,.,TRBJ2-7,.,CSAVRGSYEQYF,TGCAGTGCAGTGAGAGGATCCTACGAGCAGTACTTC
TRBV6-6,13,many,TRBJ2-5,TRBD2,CASSSGSRETQYF,TGTGCCAGCTCGAGCGGGAGTAGAGAGACCCAGTACTTC
TRBV6-2/TRBV6-3,22,.,TRBJ2-7,TRBD2,CASSYATSNPGLRTSISYEQYF,TGTGCCAGCAGTTACGCCACCTCAAACCCGGGTCTTCGGACTAGCATATCCTACGAGCAGTACTTC
TRBV7-9,13,.,TRBJ1-2,.,CASSPQWAYGYTF,TGTGCCAGCAGCCCCCAGTGGGCCTATGGCTACACCTTC
TRBV18,13,.,TRBJ2-1,.,CASSSGQNNEQFF,TGTGCCAGCTCATCAGGACAGAACAATGAGCAGTTCTTC
TRBV21-1,16,once,TRBJ2-1,.,CASSKGLVSSYNEQFF,TGTGCCAGCAGCAAGGGACTAGTCAGCTCCTACAATGAGCAGTTCTTC
TRBV4-2,22,once,TRBJ2-6,TRBD2,CASSPGVAGGPFPRSGANALTF,TGTGCCAGCAGCCCCGGGGTAGCGGGAGGGCCATTCCCTCGCTCTGGGGCCAACGCCCTGACTTTC
TRBV18,15,.,TRBJ2-1,TRBD2,CASSPVGTRNNEQFF,TGTGCCAGCTCACCCGTGGGGACTAGAAACAATGAGCAGTTCTTC
TRBV7-8,14,.,TRBJ1-5,.,CASSVRDPNQPQHF,TGTGCCAGCAGCGTCCGGGACCCTAATCAGCCCCAGCATTTT
TRBV7-6,15,few,TRBJ2-3,.,CASSLDAGSADTQYF,TGTGCCAGCAGCTTAGACGCAGGGAGCGCAGATACGCAGTATTTT
TRBV5-6,15,.,TRBJ1-2,.,CASMRRSTGAGGYTF,TGTGCCAGCATGAGAAGGTCTACGGGGGCGGGTGGCTACACCTTC
TRBV5-1,12,few,TRBJ1-2,.,CASQDSGYGYTF,TGCGCCAGCCAGGACAGCGGCTATGGCTACACCTTC
TRBV9,15,few,TRBJ1-5,.,CASSPQGYPNQPQHF,TGTGCCAGCAGCCCTCAGGGGTACCCCAATCAGCCCCAGCATTTT
TRBV9,20,few,TRBJ2-6,TRBD2,CASSAIGTSGRGSGANVLTF,TGTGCCAGCAGCGCGATCGGGACTAGCGGGAGGGGCTCTGGGGCCAACGTCCTGACTTTC
TRBV7-2,15,.,TRBJ2-2,.,CASSLSRQPTGELFF,TGTGCCAGCAGCTTATCGAGACAGCCCACCGGGGAGCTGTTTTTT
TRBV10-2,17,few,TRBJ1-4,.,CASSDALDSGANEKLFF,TGCGCCAGCAGTGACGCACTAGACAGTGGGGCTAATGAAAAACTGTTTTTT
TRBV20-1,15,.,TRBJ2-1,TRBD2,CSARALAGVMYEQFF,TGCAGTGCTAGAGCCCTAGCGGGAGTGATGTATGAGCAGTTCTTC
TRBV3-1,15,few,TRBJ2-7,TRBD1,CASSLKDRGTNEQYF,TGTGCCAGCAGCCTAAAGGACAGGGGGACCAACGAGCAGTACTTC
TRBV3-1,19,once,TRBJ2-6,TRBD1,CASSPGGTGHYSGANVLTF,TGTGCCAGCAGCCCTGGCGGGACAGGGCACTACTCTGGGGCCAACGTCCTGACTTTC
TRBV7-9,15,.,TRBJ2-4,.,CASSLGTLGGDIQYF,TGTGCCAGCAGCTTAGGGACCTTAGGGGGGGACATTCAGTACTTC
TRBV6-5,15,.,TRBJ2-1,TRBD2,CASSYDLAGASEQFF,TGTGCCAGCAGTTACGATCTAGCGGGAGCTTCTGAGCAGTTCTTC
TRBV3-1,12,few,TRBJ2-1,.,CASSQDPNEQFF,TGTGCCAGCAGCCAAGACCCCAATGAGCAGTTCTTC
TRBV12-3/TRBV12-4,14,.,TRBJ1-6,.,CASSSGSGNSPLHF,TGTGCCAGCAGTTCCGGGTCCGGTAATTCACCCCTCCACTTT
TRBV10-3,17,.,TRBJ2-1,TRBD2,CAISEIAGGVPLGEQFF,TGTGCCATCAGTGAGATAGCGGGAGGGGTACCACTAGGTGAGCAGTTCTTC
TRBV20-1,12,few,TRBJ2-7,TRBD2,CSAGLALYEQYF,TGCAGTGCTGGACTAGCTTTGTACGAGCAGTACTTC
TRBV29-1,14,once,TRBJ1-5,.,CSVRAGGAHQPQHF,TGCAGCGTTCGAGCGGGGGGCGCACATCAGCCCCAGCATTTT
TRBV18,15,.,TRBJ1-2,TRBD1,CASSVGQGANYGYTF,TGTGCCAGCTCGGTTGGACAGGGAGCTAACTATGGCTACACCTTC
TRBV7-2,16,.,TRBJ2-7,.,CASSLDGTRPSCEQYF,TGTGCCAGCAGCTTAGATGGGACAAGACCCTCCTGCGAGCAGTACTTC
TRBV2,15,few,TRBJ2-7,TRBD2,CASPRLAGHSYEQYF,TGTGCCAGCCCGCGCCTAGCGGGCCACTCCTACGAGCAGTACTTC
TRBV9,15,.,TRBJ2-7,.,CASSPRAGHSYEQYF,TGTGCCAGCAGCCCCCGGGCAGGTCACTCCTACGAGCAGTACTTC
TRBV20-1,14,.,TRBJ1-1,TRBD1,CSARNRGRWTEAFF,TGCAGTGCTAGGAACAGGGGGCGATGGACTGAAGCTTTCTTT
TRBV29-1,16,.,TRBJ2-7,.,CSVESESGTGTYEQYF,TGCAGCGTTGAAAGCGAGTCCGGGACGGGGACCTACGAGCAGTACTTC
TRBV24-1,20,.,TRBJ2-7,TRBD2,CATSDPNGTSGSYVQHEQYF,TGTGCCACCAGTGACCCCAACGGGACTAGCGGGAGTTACGTGCAACACGAGCAGTACTTC
TRBV5-1,13,.,TRBJ1-1,.,CASRFAMNTEAFF,TGCGCCAGCAGATTTGCTATGAACACTGAAGCTTTCTTT
TRBV27,14,.,TRBJ1-1,.,CASSLLDKGAEAFF,TGTGCCAGCAGTTTACTCGACAAGGGGGCTGAAGCTTTCTTT
TRBV11-2,15,few,TRBJ1-2,TRBD1,CASSLDPDRASGYTF,TGTGCCAGCAGCTTAGATCCCGACAGGGCCAGTGGCTACACCTTC
TRBV28,18,few,TRBJ2-2,TRBD2,CASSFLGLAGVGTGELFF,TGTGCCAGCAGTTTTCTGGGACTAGCGGGAGTCGGAACCGGGGAGCTGTTTTTT
TRBV7-9,13,few,TRBJ1-2,.,CASSPGSGYGYTF,TGTGCCAGCAGCCCCGGAAGTGGCTATGGCTACACCTTC
TRBV4-2,17,.,TRBJ2-4,TRBD1,CASSQGRQLQGKNIQYF,TGTGCCAGCAGCCAGGGGCGTCAGTTACAGGGGAAAAACATTCAGTACTTC
TRBV4-2,15,few,TRBJ1-2,.,CASSQVIGQTYGYTF,TGTGCCAGCAGCCAAGTGATTGGACAGACCTATGGCTACACCTTC
TRBV20-1,15,once,TRBJ2-3,.,CSAPSSAINTDTQYF,TGCAGTGCTCCATCTAGCGCGATTAACACAGATACGCAGTATTTT
TRBV12-3/TRBV12-4,16,.,TRBJ2-7,TRBD2,CASSKTSGTTSGWQYF,TGTGCCAGCAGCAAGACTAGCGGGACAACCTCCGGTTGGCAGTACTTC
TRBV27,16,.,TRBJ2-5,.,CASSLSSGECQETQYF,TGTGCCAGCAGTTTATCATCCGGGGAGTGCCAAGAGACCCAGTACTTC
TRBV4-1,17,.,TRBJ2-4,TRBD1,CASSQGIRDRGRSIQYF,TGCGCCAGCAGCCAAGGGATCCGGGACAGGGGAAGGAGCATTCAGTACTTC
TRBV12-3/TRBV12-4,16,.,TRBJ2-7,TRBD1,CASSFAVGQDSYEQYF,TGTGCCAGCAGTTTTGCGGTTGGACAGGACTCCTACGAGCAGTACTTC